This T cell receptor (beta chain) was sequenced for a study of T cell responses to AZD1222 COVID-19 vaccine. About the research overall: Combined were second doses at about 4 or about 12 weeks.

In the case of this clone: The antigen is unknown.

Findings of the study overall: In all cases, repertoires were sampled only after the peak T cell response. Recipients of AZD1222 seropositive at baseline numbered only 5 to 7.

The CDR3 contains 12 residues. Germline-derived CDR1 and CDR2 are SGHNT and YYREEE (reference sequence). J gave up 5 bases and V 3 bases, and 1 base lay outside the gene matches. Repertoires were generated with immunoSEQ multiplex PCR, while TCRdb's copy carries only in-frame clones and drops some. The sample contains about 130,000 clones, around 92% of which appear only once. The TCR was taken from an adult in good health. The chain employs TRBV5-4 and TRBJ1-1; 7 positions agree with TRBD1. The sequencing used peripheral blood, collected on day 0 of AZD1222 vaccination. CDR3 amino acids: CASSSGGTEAFF. Here the CDR3 DNA reads TGTGCCAGCAGCTCAGGGGGGACTGAAGCTTTCTTT. The full variable domain, in which reference TRBV5-4 and TRBJ1-1 provide the parts outside the CDR3, is ETGVTQSPTHLIKTRGQQVTLRCSSQSGHNTVSWYQQALGQGPQFIFQYYREEENGRGNFPPRFSGLQFPNYSSELNVNALELDDSALYLCASSSGGTEAFFGQGTRLTVV.